The entry below gives a single T cell receptor beta chain sequence along with its context. At one end the junction does not follow the germline gene, possibly because of a read error. TCRdb independently ran MiXCR on the RT-PCR reads; one entry per CDR3 protein. The top ten hold roughly 7.2% of the sample, which has 400,000 to 500,000 distinct CDR3 sequences, 15% to 20% seen once. The CDR3 is 18 residues long. Per germline, CDR1 SGHDT and CDR2 YYEEEE. The sample comes from a study of patients and donors after allogeneic stem cell transplantation. The TCR comes from a human donor who was either an allogeneic HSCT recipient or a stem cell or donor lymphocyte infusion donor (not recorded which). It is not recorded whose cells these are; they may come from a transplant donor. J is TRBJ2-6 and V is TRBV5-6, with D tentatively TRBD1 (5 bases). Sequencing was performed on blood, either unsorted or a sorted T cell fraction (not recorded which). CDR3: CASRSRWGFDSGANVPTF. CDR3 nucleotide sequence: TGTGCCAGCAGGTCAAGGTGGGGATTCGACTCTGGGGCCAACGTCCCGACTTTC.